A single sample is the source of the 9 T cell receptor beta chains below, sequenced in a study of CD8+CD57+ T cells in acquired aplastic anemia. The TCR beta profiling, which covered VDJ combination and CDR3 sequence, was carried out using genomic DNA as the template. TCRdb reanalysed the reads using MiXCR and keeps one entry per CDR3 protein. The sample includes 35,000 to 45,000 distinct CDR3 sequences, 55% to 80% of them seen just once. Sequenced input: sorted CD4+, CD8+, or CD8+CD57+ T cells (not recorded which) from PBMCs. These receptors were obtained from a human donor in good health, serving as a control.

In DNA, the CDR3 is TGTGCCACCAGCAGGGGCTCCCTCGGAGAGACCCAGTACTTC. This encodes CATSRGSLGETQYF. The chain uses TRBV15 and TRBJ2-5; D unresolved. The CDR3 loop spans 14 amino acids. Per germline, CDR1 LNHNV and CDR2 YYDKDF (reference sequence). With 3 bases removed from V and 4 bases from J, the gap between germline ends came to 12 bases.

The V gene is TRBV10-1, the J gene TRBJ2-7; the match to TRBD1 covers 9 bases. Unmatched junction bases numbered 10, after V lost 11 bases and J lost 2 bases. This CDR3 is 14 amino acids long. Germline CDR1 and CDR2: WNHNN and SYGVQD (reference sequence). The DNA of the CDR3 is TGCGCCCGCTGCCAGGGACAGGGTGCCTACGAGCAGTACTTC. This encodes CARCQGQGAYEQYF.

This clonotype came up once. The V call is TRBV6-1, the J call TRBJ2-7, with 8 bases matching TRBD2. CDR1 and CDR2 (germline): MNHNS, SASEGT. V lost 1 base to trimming and J lost 2 bases; unmatched junction nucleotides: 4. This CDR3 spans 15 amino acids. CDR3 loop: CASSEEATSAYEQYF. The CDR3 nucleotides read TGTGCCAGCAGTGAAGAGGCGACTAGCGCCTACGAGCAGTACTTC.

This clonotype was seen many times. This chain joins TRBV6-5 and TRBJ2-1; 9 bases fit TRBD1. The CDR3 covers 14 residues. Germline V gene sequence: CDR1 MNHEY, CDR2 SVGAGI. Unmatched junction bases numbered 2, after V lost 0 bases and J lost 8 bases. The CDR3 sequence is CASSYSTGGDEQFF. The CDR3 nucleotides are TGTGCCAGCAGTTACTCGACAGGGGGTGATGAGCAGTTCTTC.

V usage is TRBV2 and J usage is TRBJ2-4; tentatively, D is TRBD1 (5 bases). Trimming pared 3 bases from V and 1 base from J, leaving 10 bases between. The CDR3 consists of 15 residues. Germline CDR1 SNHLY, CDR2 FYNNEI. For the CDR3, the DNA is TGTGCCAGCAGTGATAATAGGGGTGCCAAAAACATTCAGTACTTC. Residues: CASSDNRGAKNIQYF.

This rearrangement joins TRBV14 to TRBJ2-5; D gene unclear. This CDR3 is built from 14 residues. Germline values: CDR1 SGHDN, CDR2 FVKESK. The V end lost 0 bases, the J end lost 9 bases, and 14 bases lay between the germline ends. CDR3 region: CASSQEGMGMAQYF. CDR3 nucleotides: TGTGCCAGCAGCCAAGAGGGAATGGGGATGGCCCAGTACTTC. The full variable domain, its missing parts supplied by reference TRBV14 and TRBJ2-5, is EAGVTQFPSHSVIEKGQTVTLRCDPISGHDNLYWYRRVMGKEIKFLLHFVKESKQDESGMPNNRFLAERTGGTYSTLKVQPAELEDSGVYFCASSQEGMGMAQYFGPGTRLLVL.

The chain uses TRBV7-8 and TRBJ1-2; D perhaps matches TRBD1 (5 bases). The CDR3 spans 13 residues. Germline assignment: CDR1 SGHVS and CDR2 FQNEAQ. The ends were cut back, 5 bases at V and 3 bases at J, with 10 bases in the middle. The CDR3 coding sequence is TGTGCCAGCAGCCCTCGGGACGACTATGGCTACACCTTC. This encodes CASSPRDDYGYTF.

The chain couples TRBV12-3 or TRBV12-4 to TRBJ2-7, with 10 bases that match TRBD2. This CDR3 is built from 16 residues. Germline trimming cut 5 bases from V and 0 bases from J; bases unmatched to any gene: 7. Here the CDR3 reads CASSLQLAGSSYEQYF. The CDR3 bases are TGTGCCAGCAGTCTCCAACTAGCGGGGAGCTCCTACGAGCAGTACTTC.

CDR3 DNA: TGTGCCAGCAGCCAAGACTACGGGACTGCATACGAGCAGTACTTC. Its protein product is CASSQDYGTAYEQYF. V gene TRBV7-9 combines with J gene TRBJ2-7; D is perhaps TRBD2 (6 bases). Germline-derived CDR1 and CDR2 are SEHNR and FQNEAQ (reference sequence). V was trimmed by 5 bases and J by 4 bases, leaving 18 bases between them. The CDR3 length is 15 residues.